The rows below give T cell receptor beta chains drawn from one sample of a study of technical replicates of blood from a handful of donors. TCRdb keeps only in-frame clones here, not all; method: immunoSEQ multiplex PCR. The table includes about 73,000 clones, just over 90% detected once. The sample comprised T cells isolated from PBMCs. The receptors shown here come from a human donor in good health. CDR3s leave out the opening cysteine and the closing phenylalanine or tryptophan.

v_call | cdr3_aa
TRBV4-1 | ASSQVMGRGPSSTDTQY
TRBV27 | ASSPSGATEAF
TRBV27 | ASSLAGPYEQY
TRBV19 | ASSIRQGWYEQY
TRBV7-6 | ASSLVWRAEGTQY
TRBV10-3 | AISESDGTGSEAF
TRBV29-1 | SVGTGGWGEQF
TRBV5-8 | ASSLLPSSYNEQF
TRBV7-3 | ASSLSGGASGELF
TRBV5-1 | ASSLASGRFSNEQF
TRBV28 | ASIREQGATAF
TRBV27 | ASSPFSGKGDEQF
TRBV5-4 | ASSLGVGNEKLF
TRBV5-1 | ASSAGTGHNEKLF
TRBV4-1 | ASSQVATQNTGELF
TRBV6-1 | ASSEGSQGAKTQY
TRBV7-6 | ASSLAYRGSHNSPLH
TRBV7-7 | ASSFIGGAWGEQF
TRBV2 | ASRALASYNEQF
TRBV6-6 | ASSYSKGAGELF
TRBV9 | ASSAGTSGSRGGETQY
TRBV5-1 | ASSLNARVMNTEAF
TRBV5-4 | ASSLVRGDEQY
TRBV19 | ASSNRELGYGYT
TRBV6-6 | AYGGYT
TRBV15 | ATSRERFNNEQF
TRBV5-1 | ASSSGAAGVGTDTQY
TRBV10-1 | ASNRDITDTQY
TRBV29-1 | SVAASERLGDTQY
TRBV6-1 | ASSSSGANVLT
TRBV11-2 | ASSWGRDQPQH
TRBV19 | ASNTGWASSDYGYT
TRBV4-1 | ASSQDPEDYGYT
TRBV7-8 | ASSLRLVNTEAF
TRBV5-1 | ASAEPSGSSYEQY
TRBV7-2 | ASSHYPQGLAGYNEQF
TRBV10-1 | ASSDYPGVDNEQF
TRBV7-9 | ASSLRAGIREQY
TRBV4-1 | ASSQDAGANIQY
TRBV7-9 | ASPDRLKGMNTEAF
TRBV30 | QGSAGNTIY
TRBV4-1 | ASSQVNRALYNEQF
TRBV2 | ASRALAGVQHTDTQY
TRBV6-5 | ASSPDYPGELF
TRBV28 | ASSTLLAGTYEQY
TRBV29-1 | SVSGLAGAGEYEQY
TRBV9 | ASSVAEYNEQF
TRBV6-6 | ASSYSGGVINEQF
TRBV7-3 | ASSSTGSSYEQY
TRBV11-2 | ASSQGQSSSEKLF